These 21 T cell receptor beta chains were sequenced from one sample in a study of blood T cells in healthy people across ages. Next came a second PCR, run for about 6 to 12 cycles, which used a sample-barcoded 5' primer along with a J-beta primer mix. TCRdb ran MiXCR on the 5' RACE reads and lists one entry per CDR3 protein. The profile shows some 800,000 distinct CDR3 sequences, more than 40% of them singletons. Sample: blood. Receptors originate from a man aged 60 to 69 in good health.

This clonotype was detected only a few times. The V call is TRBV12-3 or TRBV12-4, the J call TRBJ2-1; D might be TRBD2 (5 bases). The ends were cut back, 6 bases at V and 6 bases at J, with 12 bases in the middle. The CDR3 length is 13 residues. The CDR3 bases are TGTGCCAGCAGCCGTTCGCGGGCCAATGAGCAGTTCTTC. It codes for CASSRSRANEQFF.

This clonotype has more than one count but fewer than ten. The CDR3: CSGGSGRGPSYEQYF. The DNA of the CDR3 is TGCAGTGGAGGCTCTGGGCGGGGGCCCAGCTACGAGCAGTACTTC. The J gene is TRBJ2-5, the V gene TRBV20-1; tentative D call: TRBD2 (7 bases). The tail of the sequence fits TRBJ2-7 better, so the J call may be wrong. The germline gives CDR1 DFQATT, CDR2 SNEGSKA (reference sequence). The CDR3 consists of 15 residues.

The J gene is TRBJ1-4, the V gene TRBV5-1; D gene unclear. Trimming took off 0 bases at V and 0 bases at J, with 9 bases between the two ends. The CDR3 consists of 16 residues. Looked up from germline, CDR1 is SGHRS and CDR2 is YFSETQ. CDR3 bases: TGCGCCAGCAGCTTGGGGGGATATGCAACTAATGAAAAACTGTTTTTT. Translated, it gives CASSLGGYATNEKLFF.

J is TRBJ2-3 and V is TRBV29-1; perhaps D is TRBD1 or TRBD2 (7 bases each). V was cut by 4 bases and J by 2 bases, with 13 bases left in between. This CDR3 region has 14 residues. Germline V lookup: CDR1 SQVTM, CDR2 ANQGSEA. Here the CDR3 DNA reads TGCAGCGTTGGTTCAGGGGGGGACACAGATACGCAGTATTTT. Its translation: CSVGSGGDTDTQYF.

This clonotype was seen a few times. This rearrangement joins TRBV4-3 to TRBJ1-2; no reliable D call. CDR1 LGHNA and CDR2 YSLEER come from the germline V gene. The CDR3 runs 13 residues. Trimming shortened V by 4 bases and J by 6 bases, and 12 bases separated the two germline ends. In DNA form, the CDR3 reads TGCGCCAGCAGCCCTAGGGTGTGGGATGGCTACACCTTC. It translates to CASSPRVWDGYTF.

CDR3 DNA sequence: TGTGCCAGCAGCTTATGGGACAGGGGGAACAATGAGCAGTACTTC. Its translation is CASSLWDRGNNEQYF. The rearrangement links TRBV11-2 to TRBJ2-7; 11 bases match TRBD1. CDR3 length: 15 residues. Germline V gene sequence: CDR1 SGHAT, CDR2 FQNNGV. After removal of 2 bases from V and 7 bases from J, the junction contained 7 bases not matched to a gene.

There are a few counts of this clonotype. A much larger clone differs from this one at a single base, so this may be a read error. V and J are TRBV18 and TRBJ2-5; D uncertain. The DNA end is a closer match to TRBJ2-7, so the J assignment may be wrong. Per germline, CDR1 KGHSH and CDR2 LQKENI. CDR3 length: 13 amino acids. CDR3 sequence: CASAREVTYEQYF. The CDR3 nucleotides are TGTGCCAGCGCACGCGAAGTTACCTACGAGCAGTACTTC.

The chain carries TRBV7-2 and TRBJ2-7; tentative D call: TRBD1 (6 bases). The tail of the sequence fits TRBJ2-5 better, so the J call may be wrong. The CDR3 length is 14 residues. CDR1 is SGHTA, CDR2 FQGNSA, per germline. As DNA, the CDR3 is TGTGCCAGCAGCCCAGTAGGGGGAGTAGGGACCCAGTACTTC. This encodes CASSPVGGVGTQYF.

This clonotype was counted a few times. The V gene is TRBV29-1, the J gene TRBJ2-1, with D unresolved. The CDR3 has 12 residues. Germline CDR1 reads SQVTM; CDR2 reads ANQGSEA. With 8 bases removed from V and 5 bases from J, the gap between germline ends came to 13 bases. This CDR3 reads CSTGESHNEQFF. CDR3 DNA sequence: TGCAGCACTGGAGAGAGCCACAATGAGCAGTTCTTC.

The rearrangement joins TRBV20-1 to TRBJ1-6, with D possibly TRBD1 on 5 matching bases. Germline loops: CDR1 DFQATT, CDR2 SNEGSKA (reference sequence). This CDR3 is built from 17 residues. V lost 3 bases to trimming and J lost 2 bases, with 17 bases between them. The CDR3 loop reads CSASFRGTPTYNSPLHF. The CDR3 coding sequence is TGCAGTGCTAGTTTTAGGGGCACACCTACCTATAATTCACCCCTCCACTTT.

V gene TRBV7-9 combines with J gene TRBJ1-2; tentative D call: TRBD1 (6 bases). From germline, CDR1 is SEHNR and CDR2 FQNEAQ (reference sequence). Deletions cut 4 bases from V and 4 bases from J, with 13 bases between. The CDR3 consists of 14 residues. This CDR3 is CASSSRQESYGYTF. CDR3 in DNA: TGTGCCAGCAGCTCCAGACAGGAGTCCTATGGCTACACCTTC. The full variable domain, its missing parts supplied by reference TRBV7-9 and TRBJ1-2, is DTGVSQNPRHKITKRGQNVTFRCDPISEHNRLYWYRQTLGQGPEFLTYFQNEAQLEKSRLLSDRFSAERPKGSFSTLEIQRTEQGDSAMYLCASSSRQESYGYTFGSGTRLTVV.

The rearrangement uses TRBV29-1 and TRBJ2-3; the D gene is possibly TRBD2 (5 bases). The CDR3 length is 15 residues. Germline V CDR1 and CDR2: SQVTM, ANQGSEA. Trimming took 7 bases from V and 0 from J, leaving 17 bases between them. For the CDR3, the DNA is TGCAGCGGAGTTCAAAGCGGTTCTAGCACAGATACGCAGTATTTT. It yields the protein CSGVQSGSSTDTQYF.

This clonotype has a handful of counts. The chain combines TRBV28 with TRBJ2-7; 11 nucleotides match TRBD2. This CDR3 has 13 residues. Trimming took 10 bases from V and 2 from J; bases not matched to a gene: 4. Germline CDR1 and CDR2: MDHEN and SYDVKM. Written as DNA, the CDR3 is TGTGCCACCTTAGCGGGGGGGCCCTACGAGCAGTACTTC. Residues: CATLAGGPYEQYF.

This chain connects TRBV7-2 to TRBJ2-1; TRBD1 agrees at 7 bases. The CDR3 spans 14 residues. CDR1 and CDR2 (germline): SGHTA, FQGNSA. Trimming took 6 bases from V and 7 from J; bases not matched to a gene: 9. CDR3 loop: CASRTPTGWNEQFF. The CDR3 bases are TGTGCCAGCAGGACCCCGACAGGGTGGAATGAGCAGTTCTTC. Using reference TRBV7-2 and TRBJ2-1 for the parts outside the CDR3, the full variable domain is GAGVSQSPSNKVTEKGKDVELRCDPISGHTALYWYRQSLGQGLEFLIYFQGNSAPDKSGLPSDRFSAERTGGSVSTLTIQRTQQEDSAVYLCASRTPTGWNEQFFGPGTRLTVL.

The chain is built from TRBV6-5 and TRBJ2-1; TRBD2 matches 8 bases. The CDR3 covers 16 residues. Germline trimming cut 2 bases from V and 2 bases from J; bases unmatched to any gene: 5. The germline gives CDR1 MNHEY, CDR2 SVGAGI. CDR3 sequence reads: CASSYEFSGAYNEQFF. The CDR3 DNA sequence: TGTGCCAGCAGTTACGAGTTTAGCGGGGCCTACAATGAGCAGTTCTTC.

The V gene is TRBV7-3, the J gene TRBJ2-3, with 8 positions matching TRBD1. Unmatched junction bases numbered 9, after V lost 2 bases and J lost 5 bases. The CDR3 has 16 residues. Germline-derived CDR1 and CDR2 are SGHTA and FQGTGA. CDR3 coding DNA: TGTGCCAGCAGCTTATTTGGGCCAGGGGGCGGAGATACGCAGTATTTT. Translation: CASSLFGPGGGDTQYF.

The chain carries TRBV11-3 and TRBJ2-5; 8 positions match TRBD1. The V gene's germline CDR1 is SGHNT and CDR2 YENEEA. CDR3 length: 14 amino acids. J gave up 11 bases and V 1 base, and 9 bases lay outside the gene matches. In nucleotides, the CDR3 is TGTGCCAGCAGCTTAGTCAGGACAGGGTATGAGCAGTACTTC. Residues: CASSLVRTGYEQYF.

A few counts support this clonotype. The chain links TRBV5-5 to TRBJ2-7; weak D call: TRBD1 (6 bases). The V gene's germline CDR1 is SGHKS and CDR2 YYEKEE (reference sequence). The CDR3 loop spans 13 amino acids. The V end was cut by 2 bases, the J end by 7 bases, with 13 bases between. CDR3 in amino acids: CASSFAGTPEQYF. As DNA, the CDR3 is TGTGCCAGCAGCTTCGCCGGGACACCTGAGCAGTACTTC. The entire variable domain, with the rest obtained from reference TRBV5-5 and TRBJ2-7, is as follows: DAGVTQSPTHLIKTRGQQVTLRCSPISGHKSVSWYQQVLGQGPQFIFQYYEKEERGRGNFPDRFSARQFPNYSSELNVNALLLGDSALYLCASSFAGTPEQYFGPGTRLTVT.

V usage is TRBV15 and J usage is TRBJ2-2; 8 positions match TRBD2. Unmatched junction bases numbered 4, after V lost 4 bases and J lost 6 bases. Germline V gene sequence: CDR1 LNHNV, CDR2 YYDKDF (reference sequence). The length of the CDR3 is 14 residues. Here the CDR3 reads CATSMGLEAGELFF. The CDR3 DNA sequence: TGTGCCACCAGCATGGGACTAGAAGCCGGGGAGCTGTTTTTT.

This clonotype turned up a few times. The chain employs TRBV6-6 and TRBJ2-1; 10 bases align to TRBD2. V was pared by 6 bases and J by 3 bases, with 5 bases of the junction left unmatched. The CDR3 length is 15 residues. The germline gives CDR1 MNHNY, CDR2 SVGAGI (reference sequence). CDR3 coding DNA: TGTGCCAGCAGACCGACTAGCGGGTTCTACAATGAGCAGTTCTTC. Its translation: CASRPTSGFYNEQFF.

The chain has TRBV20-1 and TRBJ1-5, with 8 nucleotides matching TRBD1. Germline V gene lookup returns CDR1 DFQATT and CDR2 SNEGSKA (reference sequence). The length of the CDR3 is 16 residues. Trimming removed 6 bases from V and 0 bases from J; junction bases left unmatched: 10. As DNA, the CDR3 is TGCAGTGCCACCACAGGGGGTGGGTATAGCAATCAGCCCCAGCATTTT. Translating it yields CSATTGGGYSNQPQHF.